Reported below is one T cell receptor (beta chain). This CDR3 has 15 amino acids. Germline loops: CDR1 KGHSH, CDR2 LQKENI. The V end was cut by 0 bases, the J end by 5 bases, with 10 bases between. These data belong to a study of blood T cell repertoires in COVID-19. About the research overall: There were acute and convalescent COVID-19 samples, and they came from the United States, Italy and Spain. The analysed material was cDNA or gDNA that came from T cells, B-cell-depleted T cells, or PBMCs.

Source study methods: Amplifying reference gene primers gave estimates of nucleated cell counts. Sequenced by immunoSEQ multiplex PCR; TCRdb stores in-frame clones only, minus some. The DNA was the basis for D and trimming; V, J and clone size are from that table. Of around 70,000 clones listed, approximately 86% are singletons. The sample was peripheral blood. The TCR comes from a woman older than 75 with active or convalescent COVID-19. The chain is built from TRBV18 and TRBJ2-2; no clear D gene. CDR3 residues: CASSPPSPPTGELFF. For the CDR3, the DNA is TGTGCCAGCTCACCACCGAGCCCACCGACCGGGGAGCTGTTTTTT.